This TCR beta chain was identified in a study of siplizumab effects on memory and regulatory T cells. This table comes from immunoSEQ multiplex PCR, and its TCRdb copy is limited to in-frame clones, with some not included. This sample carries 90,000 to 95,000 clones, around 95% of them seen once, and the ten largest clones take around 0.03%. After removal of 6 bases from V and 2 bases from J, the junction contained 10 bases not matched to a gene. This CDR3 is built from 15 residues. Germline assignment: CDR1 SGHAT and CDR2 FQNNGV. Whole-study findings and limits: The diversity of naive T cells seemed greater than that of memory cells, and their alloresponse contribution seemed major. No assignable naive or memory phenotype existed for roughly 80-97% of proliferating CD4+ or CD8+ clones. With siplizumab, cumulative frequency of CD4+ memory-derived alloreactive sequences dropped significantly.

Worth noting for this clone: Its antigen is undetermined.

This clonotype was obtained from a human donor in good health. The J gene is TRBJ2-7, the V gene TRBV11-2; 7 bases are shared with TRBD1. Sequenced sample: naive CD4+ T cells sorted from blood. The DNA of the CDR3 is TGTGCCAGCAGTTTCTCCGGGACAGCACCCTACGAGCAGTACTTC. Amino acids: CASSFSGTAPYEQYF.